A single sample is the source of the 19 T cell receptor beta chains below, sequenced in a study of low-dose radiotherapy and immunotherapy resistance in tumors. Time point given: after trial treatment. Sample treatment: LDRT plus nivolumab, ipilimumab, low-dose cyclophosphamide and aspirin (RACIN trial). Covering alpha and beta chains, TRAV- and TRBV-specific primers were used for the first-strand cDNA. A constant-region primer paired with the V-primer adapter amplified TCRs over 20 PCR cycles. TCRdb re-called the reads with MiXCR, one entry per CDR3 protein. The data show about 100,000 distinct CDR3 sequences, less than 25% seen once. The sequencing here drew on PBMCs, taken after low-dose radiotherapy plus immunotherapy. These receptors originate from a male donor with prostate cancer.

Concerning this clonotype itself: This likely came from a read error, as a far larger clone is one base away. CDR3 sequence: CASSIAGPSSGNTIYF. The CDR3 DNA reads as TGTGCCAGCAGTATTGCAGGGCCGAGCTCTGGAAACACCATATATTTT. The J gene is TRBJ1-3, the V gene TRBV6-5; D is possibly TRBD1 (5 bases). CDR1 and CDR2 from the germline V gene are MNHEY and SVGAGI. V lost 5 bases to trimming and J lost 0 bases, with 14 bases between them. This CDR3 is built from 16 residues.

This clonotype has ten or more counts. CDR3 region: CASSGDIGTDTQYF. CDR3 sequence (DNA): TGTGCCAGCAGTGGGGACATCGGCACAGATACGCAGTATTTT. The chain joins TRBV2 to TRBJ2-3; D perhaps matches TRBD1 (6 bases). This CDR3 is 14 amino acids long. CDR1 and CDR2 from the germline V gene are SNHLY and FYNNEI. V was trimmed by 4 bases and J by 1 base, leaving 9 bases between them.

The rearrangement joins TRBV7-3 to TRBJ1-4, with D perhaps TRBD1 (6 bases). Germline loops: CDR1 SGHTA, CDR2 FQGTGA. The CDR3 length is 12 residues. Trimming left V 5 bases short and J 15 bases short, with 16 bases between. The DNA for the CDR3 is TGTGCCAGCAGCCCGGGGGGCGGGGTGTTGTTTTTT. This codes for CASSPGGGVLFF.

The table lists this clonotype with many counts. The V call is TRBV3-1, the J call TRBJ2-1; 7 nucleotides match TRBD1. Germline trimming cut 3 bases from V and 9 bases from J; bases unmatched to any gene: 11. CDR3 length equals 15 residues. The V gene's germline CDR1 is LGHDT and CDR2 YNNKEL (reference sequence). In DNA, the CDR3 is TGTGCCAGCAGCCAGTCCGACAGGGCGCTGGGTGAGCAGTTCTTC. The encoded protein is CASSQSDRALGEQFF.

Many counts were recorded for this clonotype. CDR3 in amino acids: CASSDTGGPSGNTIYF. DNA for the CDR3: TGTGCCAGCAGTGACACAGGGGGCCCATCTGGAAACACCATATATTTT. The gene calls are TRBV3-1 and TRBJ1-3; 9 bases map to TRBD1. After removal of 6 bases from V and 1 base from J, the junction contained 7 bases not matched to a gene. The CDR3 contains 16 residues. Germline CDR1 is LGHDT and CDR2 is YNNKEL (reference sequence).

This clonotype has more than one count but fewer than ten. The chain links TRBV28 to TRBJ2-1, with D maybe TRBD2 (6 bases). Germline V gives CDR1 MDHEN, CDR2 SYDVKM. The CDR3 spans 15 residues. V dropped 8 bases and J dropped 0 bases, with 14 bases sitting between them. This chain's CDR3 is CASCCGGSSYNEQFF. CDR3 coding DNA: TGTGCCAGCTGCTGTGGGGGGAGCTCCTACAATGAGCAGTTCTTC.

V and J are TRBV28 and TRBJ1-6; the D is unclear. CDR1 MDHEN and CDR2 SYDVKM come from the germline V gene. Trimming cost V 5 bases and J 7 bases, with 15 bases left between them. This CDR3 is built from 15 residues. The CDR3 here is CASSGYRETNSPLHF. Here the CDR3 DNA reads TGTGCCAGCAGTGGATACCGGGAAACCAATTCACCCCTCCACTTT.

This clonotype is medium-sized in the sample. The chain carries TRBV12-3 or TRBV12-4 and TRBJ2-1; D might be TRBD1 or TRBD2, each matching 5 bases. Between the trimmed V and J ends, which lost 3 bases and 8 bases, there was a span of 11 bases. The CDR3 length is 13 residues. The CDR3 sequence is CASSFGAGDEQFF. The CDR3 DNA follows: TGTGCCAGCAGTTTCGGGGCTGGGGATGAGCAGTTCTTC.

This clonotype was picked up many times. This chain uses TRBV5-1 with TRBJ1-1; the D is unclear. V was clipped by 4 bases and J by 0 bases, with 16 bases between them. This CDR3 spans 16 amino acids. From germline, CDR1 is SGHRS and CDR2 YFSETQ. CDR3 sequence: CASSPYPATMNTEAFF. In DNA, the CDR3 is TGCGCCAGCAGCCCCTACCCAGCCACCATGAACACTGAAGCTTTCTTT.

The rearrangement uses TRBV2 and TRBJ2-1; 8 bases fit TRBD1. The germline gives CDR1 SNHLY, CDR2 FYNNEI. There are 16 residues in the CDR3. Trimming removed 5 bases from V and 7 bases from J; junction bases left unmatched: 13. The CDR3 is CASSFIDRGSDNEQFF. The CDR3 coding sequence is TGTGCCAGCAGTTTCATCGACAGGGGTAGCGATAATGAGCAGTTCTTC. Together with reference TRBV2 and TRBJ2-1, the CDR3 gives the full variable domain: EPEVTQTPSHQVTQMGQEVILRCVPISNHLYFYWYRQILGQKVEFLVSFYNNEISEKSEIFDDQFSVERPDGSNFTLKIRSTKLEDSAMYFCASSFIDRGSDNEQFFGPGTRLTVL.

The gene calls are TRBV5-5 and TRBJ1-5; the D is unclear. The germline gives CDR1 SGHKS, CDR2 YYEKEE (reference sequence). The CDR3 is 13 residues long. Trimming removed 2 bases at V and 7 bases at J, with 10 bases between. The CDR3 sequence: CASSFDSSQPQHF. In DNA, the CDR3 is TGTGCCAGCAGCTTCGATTCCTCCCAGCCCCAGCATTTT.

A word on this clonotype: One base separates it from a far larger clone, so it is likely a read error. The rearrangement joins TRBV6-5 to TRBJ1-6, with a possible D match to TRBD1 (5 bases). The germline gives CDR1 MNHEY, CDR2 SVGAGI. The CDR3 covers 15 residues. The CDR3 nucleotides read TGTGCCGGCAGTCCCGGAGCAGGGTACAATTCACCCCTCCACTTT. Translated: CAGSPGAGYNSPLHF.

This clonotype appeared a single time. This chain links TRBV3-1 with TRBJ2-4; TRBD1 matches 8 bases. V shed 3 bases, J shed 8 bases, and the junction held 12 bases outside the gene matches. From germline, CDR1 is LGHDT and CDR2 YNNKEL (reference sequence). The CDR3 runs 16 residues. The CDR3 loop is CASSHTQSQGADIQYF. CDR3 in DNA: TGTGCCAGCAGCCATACCCAGTCCCAGGGGGCAGACATTCAGTACTTC. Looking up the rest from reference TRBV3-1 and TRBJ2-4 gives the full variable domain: DTAVSQTPKYLVTQMGNDKSIKCEQNLGHDTMYWYKQDSKKFLKIMFSYNNKELIINETVPNRFSPKSPDKAHLNLHINSLELGDSAVYFCASSHTQSQGADIQYFGAGTRLSVL.

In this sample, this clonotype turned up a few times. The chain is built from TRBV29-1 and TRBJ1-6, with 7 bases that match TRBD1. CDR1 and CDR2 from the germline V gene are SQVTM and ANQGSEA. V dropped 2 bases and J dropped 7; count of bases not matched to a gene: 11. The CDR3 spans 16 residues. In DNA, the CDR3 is TGCAGCGTTGAACGACCCCCAAAAGGGGGCAATTCACCCCTCCACTTT. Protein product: CSVERPPKGGNSPLHF.

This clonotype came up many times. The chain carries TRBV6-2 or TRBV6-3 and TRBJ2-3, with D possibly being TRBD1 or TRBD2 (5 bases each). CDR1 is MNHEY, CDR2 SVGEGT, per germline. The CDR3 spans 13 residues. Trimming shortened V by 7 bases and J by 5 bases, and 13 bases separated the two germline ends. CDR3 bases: TGTGCCAGCAATAGAGGGGCCAAAGATACGCAGTATTTT. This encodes CASNRGAKDTQYF.

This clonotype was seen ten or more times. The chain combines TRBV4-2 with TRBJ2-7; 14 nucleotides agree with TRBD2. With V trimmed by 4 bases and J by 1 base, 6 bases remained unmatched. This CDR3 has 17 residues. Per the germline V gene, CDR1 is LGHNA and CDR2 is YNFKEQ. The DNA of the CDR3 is TGTGCCAGCAGCCCGACTAGCGGGGGGGCCGTGTCCTACGAGCAGTACTTC. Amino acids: CASSPTSGGAVSYEQYF.

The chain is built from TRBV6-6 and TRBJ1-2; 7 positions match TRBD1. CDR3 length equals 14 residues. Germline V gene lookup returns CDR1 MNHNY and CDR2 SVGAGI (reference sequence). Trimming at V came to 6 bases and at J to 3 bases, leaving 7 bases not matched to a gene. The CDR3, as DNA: TGTGCCAGCAGCAAAGGGACAGCTGACTATGGCTACACCTTC. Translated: CASSKGTADYGYTF.

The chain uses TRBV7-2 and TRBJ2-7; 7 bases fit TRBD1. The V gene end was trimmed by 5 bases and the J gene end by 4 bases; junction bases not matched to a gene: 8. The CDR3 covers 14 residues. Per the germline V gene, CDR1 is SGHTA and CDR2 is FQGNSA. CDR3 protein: CASSLPDRAYEQYF. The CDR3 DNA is TGTGCCAGCAGCCTCCCCGACAGGGCGTACGAGCAGTACTTC. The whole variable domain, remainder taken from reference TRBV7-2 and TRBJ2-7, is GAGVSQSPSNKVTEKGKDVELRCDPISGHTALYWYRQSLGQGLEFLIYFQGNSAPDKSGLPSDRFSAERTGGSVSTLTIQRTQQEDSAVYLCASSLPDRAYEQYFGPGTRLTVT.

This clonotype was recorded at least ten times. The CDR3 DNA follows: TGTGCCAGCAGCTGGGACGGCAATCAGCCCCAGCATTTT. Translating it yields CASSWDGNQPQHF. The chain combines TRBV5-4 with TRBJ1-5, with a tentative D call TRBD1 (5 bases). The CDR3 has 13 amino acids. V lost 3 bases and J lost 2, with 6 bases in between. The V gene's germline CDR1 is SGHNT and CDR2 YYREEE (reference sequence).